These 5 T cell receptor beta chains were sequenced from one sample in a study of blood T cell repertoires in COVID-19. TCRdb keeps only in-frame clones here, not all; method: immunoSEQ multiplex PCR. The table has a few hundred thousand clones, 86% seen once; the top ten hold about 1.9%. Sequencing was carried out using peripheral blood. Every receptor here comes from a woman in her 30s who had recovered from COVID-19.

This chain links TRBV30 with TRBJ2-1, with TRBD2 as a possible D gene (6 bases). This CDR3 is 14 amino acids long. V was cut by 2 bases and J by 3 bases, with 11 bases left in between. Germline CDR1 reads GTSNPN; CDR2 reads SVGIG (reference sequence). The CDR3 loop reads CAWSPGVYYNEQFF. CDR3 nucleotide sequence: TGTGCCTGGAGTCCGGGAGTATACTACAATGAGCAGTTCTTC.

The rearrangement uses TRBV3-1 (or the pseudogene TRBV3-2) and TRBJ2-7; D possibly corresponds to TRBD1 (7 bases). Germline V gene data show CDR1 as LGHDT and CDR2 as YNNKEL (reference sequence). The V gene lost 5 bases and the J gene lost 5 bases, with 19 bases spanning the gap. CDR3 length equals 15 residues. In DNA form, the CDR3 reads TGTGCCAGCAGCATACAGGGGAGGTCTGGCCACGAGCAGTACTTC. It codes for CASSIQGRSGHEQYF.

This sequence joins TRBV30 and TRBJ2-3, with no clear D. The CDR3 runs to 14 residues. Deletions cut 7 bases from V and 2 bases from J, with 16 bases between. Germline CDR1 reads GTSNPN; CDR2 reads SVGIG (reference sequence). In DNA, the CDR3 is TGTGCCTCTAAGTCAATCTACTTCACAGATACGCAGTATTTT. Translated: CASKSIYFTDTQYF. Looking up the rest from reference TRBV30 and TRBJ2-3 gives the full variable domain: SQTIHQWPATLVQPVGSPLSLECTVEGTSNPNLYWYRQAAGRGLQLLFYSVGIGQISSEVPQNLSASRPQDRQFILSSKKLLLSDSGFYLCASKSIYFTDTQYFGPGTRLTVL.

V and J are TRBV5-5 and TRBJ1-5, with a possible D match to TRBD1 (5 bases). Germline CDR1 reads SGHKS; CDR2 reads YYEKEE (reference sequence). Trimming took off 4 bases at V and 5 bases at J, with 19 bases between the two ends. This CDR3 comprises 16 residues. The CDR3 loop reads CASSPVSGGRDQPQHF. As DNA, the CDR3 is TGTGCCAGCAGCCCTGTGAGCGGGGGGAGAGATCAGCCCCAGCATTTT.

The CDR3 DNA sequence: TGTGCCAGTACCCCATGGGACAGGCAAGACGCGAACACCGGGGAGCTGTTTTTT. This gives the protein CASTPWDRQDANTGELFF. V usage is TRBV19 and J usage is TRBJ2-2; 8 bases map to TRBD1. The CDR3 totals 18 residues. Looked up from germline, CDR1 is LNHDA and CDR2 is SQIVND (reference sequence). V was clipped by 7 bases and J by 0 bases; unmatched bases: 13.